Listed below are T cell receptor beta chains from one sample, sequenced in a study of cytomegalovirus exposure and HLA in healthy donors. Sequencing was performed with immunoSEQ multiplex PCR; in TCRdb, only in-frame clones are kept and a portion is missing. The sample comprises around 130,000 clones, roughly 90% of which are singletons, and approximately 1.5% rests with the top ten. What was sequenced was PBMCs. All receptors come from a man aged 25 to 45 in good health and CMV-seronegative. The CDR3 runs from the conserved cysteine through the conserved F or W. D genes are given only for firm matches. A row's size may be missing; if present it is once, few, many or a size class.

d_call,clone_size,v_call,j_call,cdr3_nt,cdr3_aa
NA,NA,TRBV5-1,TRBJ2-1,TGCGCCAGCAGTAAGACCCGGACAGATCAAGGGAGTAATGAGCAGTTCTTC,CASSKTRTDQGSNEQFF
TRBD2,NA,TRBV29-1,TRBJ2-1,TGCAGCGTTGCAATAGCGGGAGGTACTTTCAATGAGCAGTTCTTC,CSVAIAGGTFNEQFF
NA,NA,TRBV7-8,TRBJ2-7,TGTGCCAGCACCAAAGGGGGACAAGGCTCCTACGAGCAGTACTTC,CASTKGGQGSYEQYF
NA,NA,TRBV10-3,TRBJ2-2,TGTGCCATCAGTGAGTTTAGAGGTGACGCCGGGGAGCTGTTTTTT,CAISEFRGDAGELFF
TRBD2,NA,TRBV9,TRBJ2-5,TGTGCCAGCAGCGTAGTAGCGGGAGGTGGGGAGACCCAGTACTTC,CASSVVAGGGETQYF
NA,few,TRBV6-5,TRBJ1-5,TGTGCCAGCAGCACCGCAGATAGCAATCAGCCCCAGCATTTT,CASSTADSNQPQHF
TRBD1,NA,TRBV6-6,TRBJ2-7,TGTGCCAGCAGTTATAGGACAGGGGGCTACGAGCAGTACTTC,CASSYRTGGYEQYF
TRBD2,NA,TRBV5-5,TRBJ2-3,TGTGCCAGCAGCTTGGTGCAACTAGCGGGAGCAGATACGCAGTATTTT,CASSLVQLAGADTQYF
NA,NA,TRBV27,TRBJ1-1,TGTGCCAGCAGTCCAAACAGGGAAATGAACACTGAAGCTTTCTTT,CASSPNREMNTEAFF
TRBD2,NA,TRBV5-6,TRBJ2-7,TGTGCCAGCAGGAAAAACCCCGTCGGGGGGTCACTGAGGTACGAGCAGTACTTC,CASRKNPVGGSLRYEQYF
NA,NA,TRBV5-1,TRBJ2-1,TGCGCCAGCAGCTTGGTCGGTATCTCCTACAATGAGCAGTTCTTC,CASSLVGISYNEQFF
TRBD2,NA,TRBV7-2,TRBJ2-1,TGTGCCAGCAGTTGGAGGACTAGCGGATACAATGAGCAGTTCTTC,CASSWRTSGYNEQFF